Below, 28 T cell receptor beta chains from the same sample are listed, as sequenced in a study of blood T cell repertoires in COVID-19. Some clones are missing from TCRdb's copy, which holds only in-frame ones; the method was immunoSEQ multiplex PCR. This sample yields a few hundred thousand clones, of which around 79% are seen a single time; 2.5% to 4% belongs to the top ten. Specimen: peripheral blood. These receptors were taken from a woman aged 80 or over with acute or convalescent COVID-19.

The chain links TRBV18 to TRBJ1-2; D possibly corresponds to TRBD1 (5 bases). V gave up 3 bases and J gave up 7 bases, with 12 bases separating them. This CDR3 has 13 residues. Germline loops: CDR1 KGHSH, CDR2 LQKENI. This chain's CDR3 is CASSPKDSSGYTF. The CDR3 coding sequence is TGTGCCAGCTCACCGAAAGACAGCTCTGGCTACACCTTC. Together with reference TRBV18 and TRBJ1-2, the CDR3 gives the full variable domain: NAGVMQNPRHLVRRRGQEARLRCSPMKGHSHVYWYRQLPEEGLKFMVYLQKENIIDESGMPKERFSAEFPKEGPSILRIQQVVRGDSAAYFCASSPKDSSGYTFGSGTRLTVV.

V and J are TRBV6-5 and TRBJ2-7; 8 nucleotides line up with TRBD1. Germline CDR1 is MNHEY and CDR2 is SVGAGI. The CDR3 covers 15 residues. The junction had 7 bases not matched to a gene; V was cut back by 2 bases and J by 4 bases. This chain's CDR3 is CASSYERTGPYEQYF. The CDR3 nucleotides read TGTGCCAGCAGTTACGAGCGGACAGGGCCTTACGAGCAGTACTTC.

The chain carries TRBV3-1 (or the pseudogene TRBV3-2) and TRBJ2-2; 14 bases line up with TRBD2. The CDR3 sequence is 16 residues long. V was pared by 6 bases and J by 6 bases, with 6 bases of the junction left unmatched. The germline CDR1 and CDR2 sequences are LGHDT and YNNKEL (reference sequence). CDR3 sequence (DNA): TGTGCCAGCAGGGGGACTAGCGGGAGTAAGGCCGGGGAGCTGTTTTTT. Amino acids: CASRGTSGSKAGELFF.

The gene calls are TRBV6-5 and TRBJ2-7; D may be TRBD2 (5 bases). V lost 7 bases, J lost 2 bases, and 9 bases lay in between. The CDR3 length is 12 residues. Per the germline V gene, CDR1 is MNHEY and CDR2 is SVGAGI. CDR3 residues: CASTTGTYEQYF. The CDR3 coding sequence is TGTGCCAGCACCACCGGGACCTACGAGCAGTACTTC.

This clone was seen a single time. The rearrangement links TRBV18 to TRBJ2-3; 7 positions agree with TRBD2. Germline lookup yields CDR1 KGHSH and CDR2 LQKENI. This CDR3 is 16 amino acids long. V was clipped by 1 base and J by 0 bases; unmatched bases: 4. Here the CDR3 reads CASSPRGGGSTDTQYF. The DNA of the CDR3 is TGTGCCAGCTCACCACGGGGCGGGGGAAGCACAGATACGCAGTATTTT.

The rearrangement uses TRBV6-5 and TRBJ2-1, with D possibly TRBD1 on 6 matching bases. CDR3 length equals 15 residues. V lost 7 bases and J lost 0, with 13 bases in between. Looked up from germline, CDR1 is MNHEY and CDR2 is SVGAGI. The CDR3 DNA reads as TGTGCCAGCAAACTGACAGGAAGCTCCTACAATGAGCAGTTCTTC. Its translation: CASKLTGSSYNEQFF.

This chain links TRBV20-1 with TRBJ1-5; 7 bases match TRBD1. Per the germline V gene, CDR1 is DFQATT and CDR2 is SNEGSKA (reference sequence). Trimming cost V 3 bases and J 2 bases; bases outside gene matches: 7. The CDR3 is made up of 15 amino acids. CDR3 nucleotide sequence: TGCAGTGCTAGTAAGACAGGGATGGGCAATCAGCCCCAGCATTTT. It is translated as CSASKTGMGNQPQHF.

V gene TRBV3-1 (or the pseudogene TRBV3-2) combines with J gene TRBJ1-3; D gene unclear. V dropped 0 bases and J dropped 0 bases, with 9 bases sitting between them. Looked up from germline, CDR1 is LGHDT and CDR2 is YNNKEL (reference sequence). There are 16 residues in the CDR3. The CDR3 region is CASSQDTENSGNTIYF. The CDR3 DNA sequence: TGTGCCAGCAGCCAAGATACCGAGAACTCTGGAAACACCATATATTTT.

The chain carries TRBV6-6 and TRBJ1-2; TRBD1 matches at 8 bases. The CDR3 is 15 residues long. The germline gives CDR1 MNHNY, CDR2 SVGAGI (reference sequence). V shed 6 bases, J shed 7 bases, and the junction held 13 bases outside the gene matches. CDR3 in DNA: TGTGCCAGCAGCACTAGGGACAGGTGGAGAGGTGGCTACACCTTC. The encoded protein is CASSTRDRWRGGYTF.

The chain carries TRBV7-2 and TRBJ1-1; D is undetermined. V was clipped by 5 bases and J by 5 bases, with 15 bases between them. CDR1 is SGHTA, CDR2 FQGNSA, per germline. This CDR3 has 14 amino acids. CDR3 DNA sequence: TGTGCCAGCAGCCGGGATATTCGGTGGACTGAAGCTTTCTTT. Encoded protein: CASSRDIRWTEAFF.

A note on this clone: This CDR3 is also generated by other DNA sequences in the sample. The rearrangement uses TRBV6-5 and TRBJ1-5; 9 positions agree with TRBD1. From germline, CDR1 is MNHEY and CDR2 SVGAGI. Losses at the gene ends were 8 bases for V and 7 bases for J; bases not matched to a gene: 9. The CDR3 consists of 14 residues. The CDR3 DNA follows: TGTGCCAGCCGATCGACAGGGGGGGACCAGCCCCAGCATTTT. This encodes CASRSTGGDQPQHF.

The chain uses TRBV7-9 and TRBJ2-6, with D hard to call. CDR1 is SEHNR, CDR2 FQNEAQ, per germline (reference sequence). Trimming took off 2 bases at V and 0 bases at J, with 8 bases between the two ends. The CDR3 covers 16 residues. The DNA of the CDR3 is TGTGCCAGCAGCTTACTTGTATCCTCTGGGGCCAACGTCCTGACTTTC. Its translation: CASSLLVSSGANVLTF.

The chain employs TRBV5-1 and TRBJ1-6, with 7 bases that match TRBD1. The germline V gene encodes CDR1 SGHRS and CDR2 YFSETQ. This CDR3 is 14 amino acids long. Germline trimming cut 5 bases from V and 7 bases from J; bases unmatched to any gene: 6. CDR3 protein: CASRRQGGNSPLHF. DNA for the CDR3: TGCGCCAGCAGAAGACAGGGAGGAAATTCACCCCTCCACTTT. The whole variable domain, remainder taken from reference TRBV5-1 and TRBJ1-6, is KAGVTQTPRYLIKTRGQQVTLSCSPISGHRSVSWYQQTPGQGLQFLFEYFSETQRNKGNFPGRFSGRQFSNSRSEMNVSTLELGDSALYLCASRRQGGNSPLHFGNGTRLTVT.

This chain uses TRBV5-1 with TRBJ1-1, with 7 bases fitting TRBD1. The trim removed 4 bases at V and 1 base at J, leaving 7 bases unmatched. Per germline, CDR1 SGHRS and CDR2 YFSETQ. The CDR3 has 15 residues. For the CDR3, the DNA is TGCGCCAGCAGCCCGATGGGACAGACGAACACTGAAGCTTTCTTT. It specifies CASSPMGQTNTEAFF.

The table lists this clone with a few counts. The chain carries TRBV9 and TRBJ1-2; possibly TRBD1 for D (5 bases). This CDR3 contains 15 residues. Germline CDR1 reads SGDLS; CDR2 reads YYNGEE. Trimming took off 0 bases at V and 4 bases at J, with 13 bases between the two ends. The CDR3 bases are TGTGCCAGCAGCGTAGTGGCCGGGGGTCTCTATGGCTACACCTTC. This encodes CASSVVAGGLYGYTF.

This clone was detected only a few times. The DNA is left out, because the CDR3 cannot be placed on it with certainty; the CDR3 is given as TCRdb lists it. V is TRBV19 and J is TRBJ1-1. In germline, CDR1 is LNHDA, CDR2 SQIVND (reference sequence). The CDR3 adds up to 14 amino acids, both ends counted. CDR3 sequence: CASTSGALGTEAFF.

V usage is TRBV5-1 and J usage is TRBJ2-3; TRBD2 is a possible D gene (6 bases). This CDR3 is built from 14 residues. The V gene's germline CDR1 is SGHRS and CDR2 YFSETQ. Between the trimmed V and J ends, which lost 4 bases and 1 base, there was a span of 10 bases. This CDR3 reads CASSPGLRTDTQYF. CDR3 DNA: TGCGCCAGCAGCCCGGGACTCCGCACAGATACGCAGTATTTT.

The chain is built from TRBV2 and TRBJ2-2; a possible D gene is TRBD1 (5 bases). Looked up from germline, CDR1 is SNHLY and CDR2 is FYNNEI. Trimming left V 7 bases short and J 2 bases short, with 11 bases between. The length of the CDR3 is 14 residues. The CDR3 DNA sequence: TGTGCCAGCATATCGACAGAAAACACCGGGGAGCTGTTTTTT. This codes for CASISTENTGELFF.

The V and J genes are TRBV7-8 and TRBJ1-2, with no clear D. The V gene's germline CDR1 is SGHVS and CDR2 FQNEAQ. V was shortened by 5 bases and J by 1 base, with 11 bases between the two germline ends. The CDR3 sequence is 14 residues long. CDR3 loop: CASSIRRVNYGYTF. In DNA, the CDR3 is TGTGCCAGCAGCATTAGACGGGTTAACTATGGCTACACCTTC. Full variable domain (remainder filled in from reference TRBV7-8 and TRBJ1-2): GAGVSQSPRYKVAKRGQDVALRCDPISGHVSLFWYQQALGQGPEFLTYFQNEAQLDKSGLPSDRFFAERPEGSVSTLKIQRTQQEDSAVYLCASSIRRVNYGYTFGSGTRLTVV.

The chain has TRBV4-1 and TRBJ2-1; 7 bases are shared with TRBD2. V lost 0 bases and J lost 10; bases outside the gene matches: 12. The CDR3 extends over 16 amino acids. Germline-derived CDR1 and CDR2 are MGHRA and YSYEKL. The CDR3, as DNA: TGCGCCAGCAGCCAAGAAGGACTAGGGAGGGTTGCGGAGCAGTTCTTC. Translated, it gives CASSQEGLGRVAEQFF.

DNA of the CDR3: TGTGCCAGCAGCACCATAGCGGGAGGGCCGCCCGAGCAGTACTTC. Translating it yields CASSTIAGGPPEQYF. V gene TRBV6-6 combines with J gene TRBJ2-7; 11 bases match TRBD2. This CDR3 comprises 15 residues. The germline gives CDR1 MNHNY, CDR2 SVGAGI (reference sequence). With V trimmed by 6 bases and J by 6 bases, 10 bases remained unmatched.

The chain carries TRBV5-1 and TRBJ2-2; the D gene is possibly TRBD1 (6 bases). V lost 2 bases to trimming and J lost 2 bases, with 10 bases between them. Germline V gene sequence: CDR1 SGHRS, CDR2 YFSETQ. The CDR3 length is 15 residues. The CDR3 reads CASSLRRGNTGELFF. Here the CDR3 DNA reads TGCGCCAGCAGCTTACGCAGGGGTAACACCGGGGAGCTGTTTTTT.

V gene TRBV12-5 combines with J gene TRBJ2-2, with D maybe TRBD1 (5 bases). V gave up 1 base and J gave up 1 base, with 7 bases separating them. CDR1 LGHNT and CDR2 FRNRAP come from the germline V gene. CDR3 length: 15 residues. The DNA of the CDR3 is TGTGCTAGTGGTTTGGCACAGGTGAACACCGGGGAGCTGTTTTTT. Translated, it gives CASGLAQVNTGELFF.

The chain uses TRBV7-2 and TRBJ1-2; D is unclear. The V end was cut by 5 bases, the J end by 5 bases, with 12 bases between. CDR1 and CDR2 from the germline V gene are SGHTA and FQGNSA. This CDR3 spans 13 amino acids. The CDR3 nucleotides are TGTGCCAGCAGCCACAACCAAAAGTATGGCTACACCTTC. This encodes CASSHNQKYGYTF.

A single count supports this clone. V and J are TRBV3-1 (or the pseudogene TRBV3-2) and TRBJ1-1, with 9 positions matching TRBD1. Germline V gene lookup returns CDR1 LGHDT and CDR2 YNNKEL (reference sequence). The CDR3 extends over 16 amino acids. J was trimmed by 1 base and V by 6 bases; bases with no gene match: 9. CDR3 sequence reads: CASSQTGGRGNTEAFF. The CDR3 DNA follows: TGTGCCAGCAGTCAAACAGGGGGCCGAGGGAACACTGAAGCTTTCTTT.

A few counts support this clone. V is TRBV5-4 and J is TRBJ2-1; TRBD2 is a possible D gene (6 bases). CDR1 and CDR2 from the germline V gene are SGHNT and YYREEE (reference sequence). V was pared by 0 bases and J by 4 bases, with 14 bases between. The CDR3 length is 16 residues. CDR3 in amino acids: CASSLGSRGKYNEQFF. CDR3 nucleotide sequence: TGTGCCAGCAGCTTGGGGTCCCGGGGGAAGTACAATGAGCAGTTCTTC.

This chain joins TRBV18 and TRBJ2-1, with D possibly matching TRBD2 (6 bases). The CDR3 length is 14 residues. Trimming pared 1 base from V and 6 bases from J, leaving 10 bases between. Germline CDR1 reads KGHSH; CDR2 reads LQKENI. CDR3 bases: TGTGCCAGCTCACCACTGGCGGGGCTCAATGAGCAGTTCTTC. Translated, it gives CASSPLAGLNEQFF.

V gene TRBV6-6 combines with J gene TRBJ1-5, with a possible D match to TRBD1 (6 bases). From germline, CDR1 is MNHNY and CDR2 SVGAGI (reference sequence). Trimming took off 5 bases at V and 3 bases at J, with 26 bases between the two ends. This CDR3 has 19 amino acids. CDR3: CASSRLAKFRQATNQPQHF. CDR3 DNA sequence: TGTGCCAGCAGTCGCTTAGCGAAATTTCGACAGGCCACCAATCAGCCCCAGCATTTT.